The 2 T cell receptor beta chains below come from one sample, sequenced in a study of response to subunit inactivated influenza vaccine. TCRdb reprocessed the RT-PCR reads with MiXCR, giving one entry per CDR3 protein. Of 150,000 to 200,000 distinct CDR3 sequences listed, approximately 11% are singletons. This sample comprised non-naive T cells sorted from PBMCs, obtained 45 days after vaccination. The receptors stem from a man between 45 and 60 years old who received an inactivated influenza vaccine.

The gene calls are TRBV4-1 and TRBJ2-1, with TRBD2 matching 7 bases. From germline, CDR1 is MGHRA and CDR2 YSYEKL. V shed 1 base and J 8 bases; nucleotides not matched to a gene: 17. The CDR3 spans 18 residues. The CDR3 loop reads CASSQAQVAGKRRDEQFF. The CDR3 nucleotides are TGCGCCAGCAGCCAAGCCCAAGTAGCGGGCAAAAGACGGGATGAGCAGTTCTTC.

This clonotype has only a few counts. The chain couples TRBV5-5 to TRBJ1-4; no definite D call. V shed 4 bases and J shed 3 bases, with 10 bases lying between them. The CDR3 totals 14 residues. CDR1 and CDR2 (germline): SGHKS, YYEKEE (reference sequence). The CDR3 DNA is TGTGCCAGCAGCGCACCGTTGGCTAATGAAAAACTGTTTTTT. Its translation is CASSAPLANEKLFF.